This T cell receptor (beta chain) comes out of a study of T cells expressing NK-cell markers. Germline V gene lookup returns CDR1 LNHDA and CDR2 SQIVND (reference sequence). This CDR3 has 16 residues. One entry per CDR3 protein, without DNA, is what TCRdb gives after re-calling the 5' RACE reads. The data show some 450,000 distinct CDR3 sequences, and the top ten clones hold 7.3%. V is TRBV19 and J is TRBJ2-7; the D gene TCRdb calls, TRBD2, cannot be checked with no DNA. Source material: blood T cells: a sorted CD56 or NKG2C T cell subset, CD4+ or CD8+ T cells, or bulk PBMC T cells (not recorded which). The TCR comes from a woman between 18 and 70 years old in good health. The CDR3 is CASTRELAGGTYEQYF.